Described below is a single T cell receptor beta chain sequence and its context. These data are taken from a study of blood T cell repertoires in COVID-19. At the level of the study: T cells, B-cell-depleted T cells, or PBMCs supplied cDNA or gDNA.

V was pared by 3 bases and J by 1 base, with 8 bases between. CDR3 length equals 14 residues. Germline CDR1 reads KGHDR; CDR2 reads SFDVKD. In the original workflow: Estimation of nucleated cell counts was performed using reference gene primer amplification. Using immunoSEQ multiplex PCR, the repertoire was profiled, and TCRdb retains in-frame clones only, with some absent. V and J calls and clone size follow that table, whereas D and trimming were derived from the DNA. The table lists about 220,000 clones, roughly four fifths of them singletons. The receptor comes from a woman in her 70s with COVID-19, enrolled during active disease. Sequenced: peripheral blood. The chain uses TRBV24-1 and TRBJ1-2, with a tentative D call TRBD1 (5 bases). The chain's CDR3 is CATSDLQGNYGYTF. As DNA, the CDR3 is TGTGCCACCAGTGATCTGCAGGGTAACTATGGCTACACCTTC.